One and the same sample provided the 23 T cell receptor beta chains below, sequenced in a study of CD8 T cells in Susac syndrome. RNA, at about 0.45 to 1 ug, was reverse transcribed with random hexamers. TCRdb re-called the immunoSEQ multiplex PCR reads with MiXCR, one entry per CDR3 protein. The table has 100,000 to 150,000 distinct CDR3 sequences, more than 90% seen once. The source material was CD8+ T cells from PBMCs. These receptor sequences come from a human donor with Susac syndrome.

J is TRBJ2-2 and V is TRBV30; possibly TRBD2 for D (5 bases). CDR3 length: 15 residues. The V end was cut by 0 bases, the J end by 3 bases, with 11 bases between. Germline V lookup: CDR1 GTSNPN, CDR2 SVGIG (reference sequence). CDR3 sequence (DNA): TGTGCCTGGAGTGTACGAGCGGAGGACACCGGGGAGCTGTTTTTT. It translates to CAWSVRAEDTGELFF. Full variable domain (remainder filled in from reference TRBV30 and TRBJ2-2): SQTIHQWPATLVQPVGSPLSLECTVEGTSNPNLYWYRQAAGRGLQLLFYSVGIGQISSEVPQNLSASRPQDRQFILSSKKLLLSDSGFYLCAWSVRAEDTGELFFGEGSRLTVL.

The genes are TRBV4-1 and TRBJ1-2; TRBD1 might be the D (6 bases). Trimming stripped 0 bases from V and 5 bases from J, with 10 bases between. The germline CDR1 and CDR2 sequences are MGHRA and YSYEKL. The CDR3 runs 14 residues. The CDR3 sequence: CASSQDARGYGYTF. CDR3 DNA: TGCGCCAGCAGCCAAGATGCCAGGGGATATGGCTACACCTTC.

The J gene is TRBJ2-2, the V gene TRBV9; 8 bases line up with TRBD2. The CDR3 has 17 amino acids. The V and J ends lost 1 base and 5 bases, in that order; junction bases with no gene match: 10. Germline CDR1 reads SGDLS; CDR2 reads YYNGEE. The DNA for the CDR3 is TGTGCCAGCAGCGTATCCCCAGCAGCGGGAGCGACCGGGGAGCTGTTTTTT. It is translated as CASSVSPAAGATGELFF.

The rearrangement links TRBV4-1 to TRBJ1-5, with D possibly TRBD1 on 5 matching bases. The germline CDR1 and CDR2 sequences are MGHRA and YSYEKL. V lost 4 bases and J 6 bases, leaving 19 bases between the germline ends. There are 16 residues in the CDR3. The CDR3 here is CASSPVAGQAGQPQHF. DNA of the CDR3: TGCGCCAGCAGCCCCGTGGCGGGGCAGGCGGGTCAGCCCCAGCATTTT.

The chain links TRBV5-1 to TRBJ1-4; D not resolved. Germline values: CDR1 SGHRS, CDR2 YFSETQ. Trimming stripped 3 bases from V and 8 bases from J, with 14 bases between. This CDR3 has 14 amino acids. CDR3 residues: CASSSTTEAEKLFF. Here the CDR3 DNA reads TGCGCCAGCAGCTCAACAACGGAGGCGGAAAAACTGTTTTTT.

The rearrangement links TRBV4-2 to TRBJ2-3; D is undetermined. With 1 base removed from V and 5 bases from J, the gap between germline ends came to 10 bases. There are 14 residues in the CDR3. Germline assignment: CDR1 LGHNA and CDR2 YNFKEQ. Written as DNA, the CDR3 is TGTGCCAGCAGCCAAGGCACCGCAGGAGATACGCAGTATTTT. This encodes CASSQGTAGDTQYF.

The V call is TRBV24-1, the J call TRBJ1-5; D is ambiguous. The V gene lost 4 bases and the J gene lost 1 base, with 13 bases spanning the gap. The CDR3 consists of 16 residues. Germline assignment: CDR1 KGHDR and CDR2 SFDVKD. This CDR3 is CATSELTPGSNQPQHF. DNA of the CDR3: TGTGCCACCAGTGAGTTGACCCCGGGAAGCAATCAGCCCCAGCATTTT.

The rearrangement uses TRBV10-3 and TRBJ2-1; possibly TRBD1 or TRBD2 for D (5 bases each). Germline assignment: CDR1 ENHRY and CDR2 SYGVKD. This CDR3 region has 13 residues. Between the trimmed V and J ends, which lost 0 bases and 9 bases, there was a span of 9 bases. The CDR3 region is CAISESGTSEQFF. The CDR3 DNA reads TGTGCCATCAGTGAGTCGGGGACCAGTGAGCAGTTCTTC.

V gene TRBV28 combines with J gene TRBJ2-7; a possible D gene is TRBD2 (6 bases). Germline CDR1 and CDR2: MDHEN and SYDVKM. The V end was cut by 4 bases, the J end by 9 bases, with 13 bases between. The CDR3 covers 12 residues. The CDR3 is CASSSIAEGQYF. DNA of the CDR3: TGTGCCAGCAGTTCGATAGCGGAGGGGCAGTACTTC.

The CDR3 spells CASSLQGFSYEQYF. The CDR3 DNA follows: TGCGCCAGCAGCCTACAGGGGTTCTCCTACGAGCAGTACTTC. The chain carries TRBV5-1 and TRBJ2-7; 7 bases line up with TRBD1. With V trimmed by 4 bases and J by 0 bases, 4 bases remained unmatched. Germline-derived CDR1 and CDR2 are SGHRS and YFSETQ. This CDR3 is built from 14 residues.

The V call is TRBV6-6, the J call TRBJ1-3, with a possible D match to TRBD1 (5 bases). V lost 4 bases and J 2 bases, leaving 9 bases between the germline ends. Germline lookup yields CDR1 MNHNY and CDR2 SVGAGI (reference sequence). This CDR3 is 14 amino acids long. CDR3 DNA sequence: TGTGCCAGCAGTTTGACAGACCCTGGAAACACCATATATTTT. This sequence encodes CASSLTDPGNTIYF.

The chain uses TRBV7-9 and TRBJ2-3; D is perhaps TRBD1 (5 bases). Trimming took 5 bases from V and 4 from J, leaving 10 bases between them. This CDR3 spans 13 amino acids. CDR1 and CDR2 from the germline V gene are SEHNR and FQNEAQ (reference sequence). The CDR3 protein is CASSPSQADTQYF. The CDR3 DNA follows: TGTGCCAGCAGCCCATCACAGGCAGATACGCAGTATTTT.

The chain carries TRBV12-3 or TRBV12-4 and TRBJ1-5; no clear D. There are 14 residues in the CDR3. V was cut by 1 base and J by 2 bases, with 6 bases left in between. CDR3 amino acids: CASSLGPGNQPQHF. The DNA for the CDR3 is TGTGCCAGCAGTTTAGGGCCAGGCAATCAGCCCCAGCATTTT.

This clonotype showed up just once. This chain links TRBV7-9 with TRBJ2-3, with 8 bases aligning to TRBD2. The CDR3 is made up of 18 amino acids. Germline CDR1 SEHNR, CDR2 FQNEAQ (reference sequence). Losses at the gene ends were 5 bases for V and 1 base for J; bases not matched to a gene: 14. As DNA, the CDR3 is TGTGCCAGCAGCAAAGGACCCGTTAGCGGGATTGGCACAGATACGCAGTATTTT. It yields the protein CASSKGPVSGIGTDTQYF.

CDR3 coding DNA: TGTGCCAGCAGCCCCGAGACTAGCGGGCACCAAGAGCAGTTCTTC. Its protein is CASSPETSGHQEQFF. This chain links TRBV6-5 with TRBJ2-1; 10 bases map to TRBD2. V lost 6 bases and J lost 10; bases outside the gene matches: 12. Germline V gives CDR1 MNHEY, CDR2 SVGAGI. The CDR3 loop spans 15 amino acids.

The rearrangement joins TRBV30 to TRBJ1-2, with unresolved D. The germline CDR1 and CDR2 sequences are GTSNPN and SVGIG (reference sequence). This CDR3 has 11 amino acids. Deletions cut 3 bases from V and 8 bases from J, with 10 bases between. This chain's CDR3 is CAWRTVRGYTF. In DNA, the CDR3 is TGTGCCTGGAGGACCGTGAGAGGCTACACCTTC.

The rearrangement joins TRBV28 to TRBJ1-2; TRBD1 matches at 8 bases. The CDR3 is 16 residues long. With 3 bases clipped from V and 4 bases from J, the junction kept 10 bases outside the gene matches. Per the germline V gene, CDR1 is MDHEN and CDR2 is SYDVKM. CDR3 DNA sequence: TGTGCCAGCAGTTTTTATCAGGGGGCCGTTGGCTATGGCTACACCTTC. Translating it yields CASSFYQGAVGYGYTF.

The chain uses TRBV19 and TRBJ2-7, with D perhaps matching TRBD2 (6 bases). V was shortened by 5 bases and J by 1 base, with 21 bases between the two germline ends. CDR1 and CDR2 (germline): LNHDA, SQIVND (reference sequence). CDR3 length equals 17 residues. DNA of the CDR3: TGTGCCAGTAGTGGCGGAGGTTTCAGCGGGCCTTCCTACGAGCAGTACTTC. Its translation: CASSGGGFSGPSYEQYF.

A single count supports this clonotype. The genes are TRBV20-1 and TRBJ2-1; D unresolved. The CDR3 consists of 11 residues. Germline V gives CDR1 DFQATT, CDR2 SNEGSKA (reference sequence). V shed 7 bases and J shed 0 bases, with 4 bases lying between them. CDR3 DNA: TGCAGTGTTTCCTCCTACAATGAGCAGTTCTTC. Encoded protein: CSVSSYNEQFF.

The gene calls are TRBV9 and TRBJ2-3, with 10 bases lining up with TRBD1. This CDR3 has 16 residues. The junction had 6 bases not matched to a gene; V was cut back by 0 bases and J by 5 bases. CDR1 SGDLS and CDR2 YYNGEE come from the germline V gene. Written as DNA, the CDR3 is TGTGCCAGCAGCGTAGTCGACAGGGGGCCTGAAGATACGCAGTATTTT. This gives the protein CASSVVDRGPEDTQYF. Based on the CDR3 plus reference TRBV9 and TRBJ2-3, the full variable domain is DSGVTQTPKHLITATGQRVTLRCSPRSGDLSVYWYQQSLDQGLQFLIQYYNGEERAKGNILERFSAQQFPDLHSELNLSSLELGDSALYFCASSVVDRGPEDTQYFGPGTRLTVL.

The chain has TRBV30 and TRBJ2-5; unclear D gene. The CDR3 extends over 13 amino acids. Germline CDR1 GTSNPN, CDR2 SVGIG (reference sequence). V was clipped by 4 bases and J by 2 bases, with 11 bases between them. The CDR3 here is CAWTRLLQETQYF. Here the CDR3 DNA reads TGTGCCTGGACCCGACTTCTACAAGAGACCCAGTACTTC. Based on the CDR3 plus reference TRBV30 and TRBJ2-5, the full variable domain is SQTIHQWPATLVQPVGSPLSLECTVEGTSNPNLYWYRQAAGRGLQLLFYSVGIGQISSEVPQNLSASRPQDRQFILSSKKLLLSDSGFYLCAWTRLLQETQYFGPGTRLLVL.

The rearrangement joins TRBV7-2 to TRBJ2-3; D is possibly TRBD1 (6 bases). This CDR3 is 15 amino acids long. Germline V gene lookup returns CDR1 SGHTA and CDR2 FQGNSA. With 6 bases removed from V and 0 bases from J, the gap between germline ends came to 13 bases. The CDR3 DNA follows: TGTGCCAGCAGTTTTACAGGGTCGAGCACAGATACGCAGTATTTT. It yields the protein CASSFTGSSTDTQYF.

V and J are TRBV20-1 and TRBJ2-7; D is perhaps TRBD2 (5 bases). Germline assignment: CDR1 DFQATT and CDR2 SNEGSKA (reference sequence). This CDR3 has 14 residues. V was cut by 2 bases and J by 3 bases, with 14 bases left in between. CDR3 coding DNA: TGCAGTGCTAGAATAAGCCTGGCGGGCTACGAGCAGTACTTC. This gives the protein CSARISLAGYEQYF.